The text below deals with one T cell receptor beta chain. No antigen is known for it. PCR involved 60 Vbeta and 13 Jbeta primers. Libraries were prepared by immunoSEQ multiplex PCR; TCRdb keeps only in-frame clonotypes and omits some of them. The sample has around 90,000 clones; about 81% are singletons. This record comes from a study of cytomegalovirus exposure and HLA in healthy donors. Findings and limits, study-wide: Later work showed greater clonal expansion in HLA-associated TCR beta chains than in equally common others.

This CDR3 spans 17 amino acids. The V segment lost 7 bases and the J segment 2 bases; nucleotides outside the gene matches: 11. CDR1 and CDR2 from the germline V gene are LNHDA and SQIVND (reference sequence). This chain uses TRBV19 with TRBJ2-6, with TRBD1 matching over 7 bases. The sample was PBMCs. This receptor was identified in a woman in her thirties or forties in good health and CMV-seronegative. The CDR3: CASTPRQGGTGANVLTF. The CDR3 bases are TGTGCCAGTACCCCAAGACAGGGTGGAACTGGGGCCAACGTCCTGACTTTC.